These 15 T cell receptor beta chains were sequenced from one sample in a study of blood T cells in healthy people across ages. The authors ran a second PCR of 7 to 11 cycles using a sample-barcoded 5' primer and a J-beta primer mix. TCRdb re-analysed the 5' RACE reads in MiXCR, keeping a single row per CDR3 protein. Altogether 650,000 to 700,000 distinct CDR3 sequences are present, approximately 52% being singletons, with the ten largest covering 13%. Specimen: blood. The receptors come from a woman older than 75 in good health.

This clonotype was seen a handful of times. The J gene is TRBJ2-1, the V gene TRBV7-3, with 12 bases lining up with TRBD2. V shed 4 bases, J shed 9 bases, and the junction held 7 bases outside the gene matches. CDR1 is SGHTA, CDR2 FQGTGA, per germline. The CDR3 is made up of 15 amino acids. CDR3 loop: CASSSGLAGTAEQFF. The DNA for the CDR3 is TGTGCCAGCAGCTCCGGACTAGCGGGAACGGCTGAGCAGTTCTTC.

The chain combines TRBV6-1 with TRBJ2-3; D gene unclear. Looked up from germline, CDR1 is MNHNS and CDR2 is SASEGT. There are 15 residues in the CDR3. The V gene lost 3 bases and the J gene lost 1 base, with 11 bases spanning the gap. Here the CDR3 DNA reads TGTGCCAGCAGTGAGAGTGCTGGGGGCACAGATACGCAGTATTTT. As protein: CASSESAGGTDTQYF.

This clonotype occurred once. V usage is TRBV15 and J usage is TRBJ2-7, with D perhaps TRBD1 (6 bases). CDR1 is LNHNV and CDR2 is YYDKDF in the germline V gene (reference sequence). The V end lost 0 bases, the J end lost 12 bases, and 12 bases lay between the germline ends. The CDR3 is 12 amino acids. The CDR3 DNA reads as TGTGCCACCAGCAGAGATAGAACAGGGAGGTACTTC. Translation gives CATSRDRTGRYF.

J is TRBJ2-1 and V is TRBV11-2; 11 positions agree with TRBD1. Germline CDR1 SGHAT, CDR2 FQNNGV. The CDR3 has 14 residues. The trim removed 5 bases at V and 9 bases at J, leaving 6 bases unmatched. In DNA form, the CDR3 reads TGTGCCAGCAGCCGGGACAGGGGGTATGGTGAGCAGTTCTTC. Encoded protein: CASSRDRGYGEQFF.

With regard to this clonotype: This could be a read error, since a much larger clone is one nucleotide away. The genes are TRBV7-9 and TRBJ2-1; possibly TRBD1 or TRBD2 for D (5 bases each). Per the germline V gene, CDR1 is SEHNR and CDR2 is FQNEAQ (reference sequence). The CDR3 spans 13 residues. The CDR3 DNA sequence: TGTGCCAACAGCCTACAGGAGGTCGGTGAGCAGTTCTTC. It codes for CANSLQEVGEQFF.

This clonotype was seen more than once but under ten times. DNA for the CDR3: TGTGCCAGCAGCCAGCGCGGGGGGGCCCCCTACAATGAGCAGTTCTTC. This gives the protein CASSQRGGAPYNEQFF. The J gene is TRBJ2-1, the V gene TRBV3-1; 9 positions match TRBD2. Trimming cost V 3 bases and J 2 bases; bases outside gene matches: 5. Germline values: CDR1 LGHDT, CDR2 YNNKEL (reference sequence). This CDR3 has 16 residues.

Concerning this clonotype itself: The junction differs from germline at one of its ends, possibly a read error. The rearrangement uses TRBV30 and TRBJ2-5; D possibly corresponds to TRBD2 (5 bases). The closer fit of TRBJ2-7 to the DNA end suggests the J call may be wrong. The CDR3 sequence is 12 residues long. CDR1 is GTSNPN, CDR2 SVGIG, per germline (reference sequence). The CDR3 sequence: CAGRLYTYEQYF. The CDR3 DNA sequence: TGTGCCGGGAGACTGTATACCTACGAGCAGTACTTC.

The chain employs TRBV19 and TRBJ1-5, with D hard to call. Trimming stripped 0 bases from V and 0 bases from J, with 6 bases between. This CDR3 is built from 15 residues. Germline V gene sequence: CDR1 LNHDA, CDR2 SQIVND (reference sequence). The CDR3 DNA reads TGTGCCAGTAGTATAGATGTGGATAGCAATCAGCCCCAGCATTTT. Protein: CASSIDVDSNQPQHF.

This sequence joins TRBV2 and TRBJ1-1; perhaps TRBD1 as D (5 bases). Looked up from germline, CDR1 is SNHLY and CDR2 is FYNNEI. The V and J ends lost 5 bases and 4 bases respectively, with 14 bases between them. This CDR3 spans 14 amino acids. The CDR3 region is CASSPDSGGTEAFF. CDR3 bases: TGTGCCAGCAGTCCAGACTCGGGGGGCACTGAAGCTTTCTTT. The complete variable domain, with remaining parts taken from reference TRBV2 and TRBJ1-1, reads EPEVTQTPSHQVTQMGQEVILRCVPISNHLYFYWYRQILGQKVEFLVSFYNNEISEKSEIFDDQFSVERPDGSNFTLKIRSTKLEDSAMYFCASSPDSGGTEAFFGQGTRLTVV.

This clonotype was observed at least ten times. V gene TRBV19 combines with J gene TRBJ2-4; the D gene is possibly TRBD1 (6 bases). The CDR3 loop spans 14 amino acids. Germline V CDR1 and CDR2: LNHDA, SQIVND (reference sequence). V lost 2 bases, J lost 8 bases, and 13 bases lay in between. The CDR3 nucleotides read TGTGCCAGTAGTATATCTGGGGGCCGGGACATTCAGTACTTC. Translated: CASSISGGRDIQYF.

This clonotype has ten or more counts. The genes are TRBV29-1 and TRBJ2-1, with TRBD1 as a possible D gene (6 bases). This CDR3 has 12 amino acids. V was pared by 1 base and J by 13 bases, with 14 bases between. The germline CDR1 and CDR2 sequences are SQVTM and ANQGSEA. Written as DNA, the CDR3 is TGCAGCGTTGAAGTAGGGGGTTCTACCCAGTTCTTC. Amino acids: CSVEVGGSTQFF.

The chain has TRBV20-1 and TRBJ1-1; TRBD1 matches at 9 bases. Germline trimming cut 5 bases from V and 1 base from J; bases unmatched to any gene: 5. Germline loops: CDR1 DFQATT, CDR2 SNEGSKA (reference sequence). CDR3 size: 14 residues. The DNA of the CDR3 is TGCAGTGCTCGATACAGGGGGCCGAACACTGAAGCTTTCTTT. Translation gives CSARYRGPNTEAFF.

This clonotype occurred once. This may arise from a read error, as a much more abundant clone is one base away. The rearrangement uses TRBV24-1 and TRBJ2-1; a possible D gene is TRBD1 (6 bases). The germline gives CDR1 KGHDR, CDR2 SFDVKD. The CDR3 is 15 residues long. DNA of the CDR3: TGTACCACCAGTGACATAGGACAGCGATACAATGAGCAGTTCTTC. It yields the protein CTTSDIGQRYNEQFF.

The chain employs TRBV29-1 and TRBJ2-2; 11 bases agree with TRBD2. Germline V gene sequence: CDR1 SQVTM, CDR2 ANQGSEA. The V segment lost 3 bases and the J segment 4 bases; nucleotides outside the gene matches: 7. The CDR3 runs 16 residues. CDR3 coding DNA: TGCAGCGTTGACCTAGCGGGAGGCCGGGGCACCGGGGAGCTGTTTTTT. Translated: CSVDLAGGRGTGELFF.

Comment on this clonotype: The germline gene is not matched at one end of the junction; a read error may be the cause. The CDR3 coding sequence is TGCAGCGCTATAGGGGGCAGGGGCAATCAGCCCCAGCATTTT. This gives the protein CSAIGGRGNQPQHF. This chain links TRBV20-1 with TRBJ1-5; 7 bases agree with TRBD1. CDR3 length equals 14 residues. Germline CDR1 and CDR2: DFQATT and SNEGSKA (reference sequence).